This T cell receptor beta chain is from a study of blood T cell repertoires in COVID-19. On the study more broadly: COVID-19 samples, acute and convalescent, were from the United States, Italy and Spain. PBMCs, B-cell-depleted T cells, or T cells were the source of the cDNA or gDNA that made up the material.

Under the authors' procedure: Scientists estimated how many nucleated cells there were by amplifying reference gene primers. The table came from immunoSEQ multiplex PCR; TCRdb's copy has only in-frame clones and leaves some out. From that table come the V and J calls and clone size; the DNA was used to work out D and trimming. The sample shows approximately 220,000 clones, around 91% of them seen only once. V was clipped by 3 bases and J by 3 bases; unmatched bases: 4. Germline CDR1 LNHDA, CDR2 SQIVND (reference sequence). The CDR3 spans 15 residues. This chain connects TRBV19 to TRBJ2-7, with 11 bases lining up with TRBD1. The origin of this receptor is a young man who had been exposed to COVID-19. The specimen sequenced was PBMCs or T cells enriched from blood (not recorded which). The CDR3 sequence is CASSIGTGGFYEQYF. CDR3 sequence (DNA): TGTGCCAGTAGTATTGGGACAGGGGGTTTCTACGAGCAGTACTTC. Together with reference TRBV19 and TRBJ2-7, the CDR3 gives the full variable domain: DGGITQSPKYLFRKEGQNVTLSCEQNLNHDAMYWYRQDPGQGLRLIYYSQIVNDFQKGDIAEGYSVSREKKESFPLTVTSAQKNPTAFYLCASSIGTGGFYEQYFGPGTRLTVT.